One TCR beta chain is described in this entry. At least ten counts were recorded for this clonotype. Its specific antigen is unknown. Base quality data are lacking; no much larger clone is found one base away. Libraries of naive CD8 T cells were built from anywhere between about 17,000 and 1,000,000 sorted cells, with 10%, 30% or 50% of the purified RNA used. Naive CD8 T cells were FACS-sorted as CD8+CD4-CCR7+CD45RA+ on a BD FACSAria II into RLT Plus buffer. Roughly ten TCR copies' worth of Jurkat RNA were spiked into about 20,000-1,000,000 naive CD8 T cell samples to test detection sensitivity. Enrichment of CD8 T cells was done with RosetteSep CD8+ T Cell Enrichment Cocktail plus Ficoll-Paque, and ACK red cell lysis came afterward. This sample is part of a study of molecular identifiers for immune sequencing clone quantification (dated by TCRdb to between 2018 and 2020). About the investigation overall: For a replicate experiment, the RNA from either around 20,000 or 100,000 naive CD8 T cells was divided into five aliquots, and four of those aliquots went on to sequencing. CD8 T cells were used in a methods study to benchmark molecular-identifier clustering-based TCR repertoire sequencing (MIDCIRS) and TCR RNA copy counting.

Study-wide conclusions, independent of this receptor: Spiked-in Jurkat TCR RNA equal to a single cell's worth was reported to be detectable even within 1,100,000 naive CD8 T cells. Roughly 3 recovered TCR RNA copies per cell were obtained by modeling, versus around 10 by digital PCR, implying a capture efficiency of about 30%. When barcode sub-clustering was left out, chimeric consensus sequences inflated TCR diversity, with chimeras reaching as high as 47%. The naive libraries included spiked-in Jurkat TCR RNA (fewer than eleven copies' worth), and this RNA is not part of the donor repertoire. The sizes of highly expanded clones could end up underestimated when identical TCR molecules share a barcode. In CMV-specific effector cells, clones with more than 20 RNA copies contained over 97% of molecules, whereas in naive cells such clones contained under 1% of molecules.

From the germline V gene, CDR1 is SGHVS and CDR2 is FQNEAQ. V is shortened by 3 bases, J by 0 bases, and the region joining them spans 8 bases. There are 14 amino acids in the CDR3, from cysteine to phenylalanine inclusive. Of all the DNA, just the CDR3 is kept, 42 bases in frame from base 1. Receptor libraries were prepared by PCR. Sequenced using a NextSeq 500. Bulk TCR libraries were made following a previously described method, with the TCR primers given in Table S5. Purification of total RNA was performed with the Qiagen AllPrep DNA/RNA kit. Before any analysis, reads coming from multiple sequencing runs of the same library were combined into one pool. The published analysis was carried out like this. Only reads with exact TCR constant sequence were kept, trimmed to 150 nt, and grouped by their 12-nt molecular barcodes. Reads inside each barcode group were sub-clustered using a 15% Levenshtein threshold, and a quality-weighted consensus sequence was constructed for each RNA molecule. Non-functional sequences were excluded, and lower-count sequences lying one edit away from another sequence were also excluded. Barcode sub-clusters with fewer than 20% of the maximum read count were removed, based on fitting two negative binomial distributions. The public reads were run again by TCRdb, first through fastp at Q25 and then through MiXCR, and only productive beta chains were kept. Rows are combined by CDR3 protein, so each entry shows the most common genes and DNA. These V and J calls originate from TCRdb's pipeline instead of the authors' own analysis. For this sample the table gives approximately 680,000 distinct CDR3 sequences, of which 25% were detected only once. 0.6% to 0.9% of the sample goes to the ten largest clones.

The TCR comes from a human donor in good health. Some libraries in this study had Jurkat cell RNA spiked in. The chain employs TRBV7-8 and TRBJ1-1, with the identity of the D gene unclear. The sequenced material came from naive CD8+ T cells from blood, with Jurkat cell RNA spiked in. The cell subset or site label on this specimen signifies: FACS-sorted CD8+CD4-CCR7+CD45RA+ naive T cells. The DNA is TGTGCCAGCAGCTTGCCCTCCATGAACACTGAAGCTTTCTTT. This is translated as CASSLPSMNTEAFF.